The clone carrying this T cell receptor (beta chain) has only a few counts. The antigen remains unidentified. The junction had 3 bases not matched to a gene; V was cut back by 3 bases and J by 8 bases. The CDR3 length is 12 residues. CDR1 and CDR2 from the germline V gene are MGHRA and YSYEKL. This entry belongs to a study of blood T cells in healthy people across ages. General study results and limits: PBMCs left unsorted prevented a conclusive naive versus antigen-experienced comparison.

The use of a sample-barcoded 5' primer and a J-beta primer mix characterized a second PCR of about 6 to 12 cycles. A minimum of 2.5 million CDR3-containing paired-end reads was obtained for each sample. Each CDR3 protein is one row after TCRdb ran MiXCR on the 5' RACE reads. Of roughly 1,100,000 distinct CDR3 sequences in the sample, less than 25% are singletons; the top ten hold approximately 0.79%. Another study also made use of these data, one on T cells of mothers and their children. According to that study: Whatever RNA was extracted went entirely into cDNA synthesis, at approximately 1.4 ug per 15 ul.

This chain connects TRBV4-1 to TRBJ1-2; 7 nucleotides line up with TRBD1. The clonotype comes from a girl aged 2 to 10 in good health. The sequencing input was blood. The CDR3: CASSHQGQGYTF. The CDR3 nucleotides are TGCGCCAGCAGCCATCAGGGACAGGGCTACACCTTC.